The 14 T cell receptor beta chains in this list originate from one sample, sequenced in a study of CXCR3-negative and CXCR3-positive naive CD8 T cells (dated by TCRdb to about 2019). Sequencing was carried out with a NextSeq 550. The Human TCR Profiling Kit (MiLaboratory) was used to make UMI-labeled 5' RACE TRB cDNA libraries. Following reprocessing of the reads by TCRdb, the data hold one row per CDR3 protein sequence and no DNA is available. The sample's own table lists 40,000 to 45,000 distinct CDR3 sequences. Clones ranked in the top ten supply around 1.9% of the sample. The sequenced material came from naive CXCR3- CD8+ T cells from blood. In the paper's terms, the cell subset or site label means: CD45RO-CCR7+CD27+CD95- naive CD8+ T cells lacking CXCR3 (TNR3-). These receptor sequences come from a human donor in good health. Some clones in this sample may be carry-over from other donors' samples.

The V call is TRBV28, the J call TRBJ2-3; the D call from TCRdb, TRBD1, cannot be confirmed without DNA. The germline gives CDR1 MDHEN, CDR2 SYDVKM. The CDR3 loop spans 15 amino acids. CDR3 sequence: CASSPHRDRADTQYF.

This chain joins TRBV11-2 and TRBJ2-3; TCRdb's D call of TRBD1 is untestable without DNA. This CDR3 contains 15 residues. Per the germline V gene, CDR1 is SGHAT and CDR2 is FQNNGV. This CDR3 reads CASSRRTGSTDTQYF.

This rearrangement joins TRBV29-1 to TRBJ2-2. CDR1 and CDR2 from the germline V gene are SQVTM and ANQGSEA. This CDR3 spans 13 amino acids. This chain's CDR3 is CSVGGENTGELFF.

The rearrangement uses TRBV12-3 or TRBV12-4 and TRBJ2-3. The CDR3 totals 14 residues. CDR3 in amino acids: CASSLWGFADTQYF.

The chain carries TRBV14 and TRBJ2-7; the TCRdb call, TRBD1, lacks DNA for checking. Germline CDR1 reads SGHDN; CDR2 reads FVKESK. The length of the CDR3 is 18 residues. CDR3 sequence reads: CASSPRDSLPRANYEQYF.

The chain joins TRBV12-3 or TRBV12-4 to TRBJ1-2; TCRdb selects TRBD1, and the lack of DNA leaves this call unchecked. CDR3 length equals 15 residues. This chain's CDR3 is CASSFFGGFDYGYTF.

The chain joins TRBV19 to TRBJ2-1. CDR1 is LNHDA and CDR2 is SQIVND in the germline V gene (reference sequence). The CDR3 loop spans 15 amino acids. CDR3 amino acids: CASSIGVGSYNEQFF.

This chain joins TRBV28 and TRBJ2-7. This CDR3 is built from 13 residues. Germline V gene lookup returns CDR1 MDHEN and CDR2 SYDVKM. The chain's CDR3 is CASSFHGANEQYF.

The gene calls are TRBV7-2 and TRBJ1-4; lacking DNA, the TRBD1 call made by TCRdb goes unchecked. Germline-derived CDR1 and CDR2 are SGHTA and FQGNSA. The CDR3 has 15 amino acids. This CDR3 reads CASSLVAGGGEKLFF.

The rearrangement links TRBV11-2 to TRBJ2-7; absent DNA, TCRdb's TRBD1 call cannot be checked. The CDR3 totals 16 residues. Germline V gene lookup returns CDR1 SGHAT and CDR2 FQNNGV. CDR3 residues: CASRPALAGGANEQYF.

The chain's CDR3 is CASSLEAGPGYEQYF. The chain employs TRBV11-2 and TRBJ2-7; TCRdb calls TRBD2, which cannot be checked without DNA. Per germline, CDR1 SGHAT and CDR2 FQNNGV. The length of the CDR3 is 15 residues.

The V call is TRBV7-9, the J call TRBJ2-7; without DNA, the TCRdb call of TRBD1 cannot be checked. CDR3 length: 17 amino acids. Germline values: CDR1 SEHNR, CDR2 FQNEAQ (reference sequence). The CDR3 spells CASSPHGVTGDSYEQYF.

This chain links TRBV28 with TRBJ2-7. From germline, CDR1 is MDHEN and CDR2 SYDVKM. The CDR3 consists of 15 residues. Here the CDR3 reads CASSLAGPRPYEQYF.

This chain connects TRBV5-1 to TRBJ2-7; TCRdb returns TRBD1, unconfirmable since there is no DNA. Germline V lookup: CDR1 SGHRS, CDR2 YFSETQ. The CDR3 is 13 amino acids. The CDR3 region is CASSSGQIYEQYF.